This T cell receptor (beta chain) originates from a study of T cells in Graves' hyperthyroidism and ophthalmopathy. General observations from the study: Ophthalmopathy prediction by the model preceded onset by a median roughly 6.3 months. In blood, most of the thyroid clonotypes expanded above 0.001 were also present.

Points on this clonotype: Its antigen remains unidentified.

There are 16 residues in the CDR3. The V gene lost 5 bases and the J gene lost 4 bases, with 19 bases spanning the gap. Amplified regions were TCR beta CDR3 sequences from RNA transcripts. The study used the HTBI primer set for a first-round RT-PCR of the TCR CDR3. TCRdb independently ran MiXCR on the multiplex PCR reads; one entry per CDR3 protein. The sample contains over 450,000 distinct CDR3 sequences, about a sixth of which appear only once. PBMCs stemmed from about 9.5 ml fresh peripheral blood. Sequencing was done on a sample of blood. This chain joins TRBV12-3 or TRBV12-4 and TRBJ2-3; D is perhaps TRBD1 (5 bases). The origin of this receptor is a young woman with Graves' ophthalmopathy. CDR3 in DNA: TGTGCCAGCAGTCCCACACAGGCAGTTAAACCAGATACGCAGTATTTT. Its protein product is CASSPTQAVKPDTQYF.